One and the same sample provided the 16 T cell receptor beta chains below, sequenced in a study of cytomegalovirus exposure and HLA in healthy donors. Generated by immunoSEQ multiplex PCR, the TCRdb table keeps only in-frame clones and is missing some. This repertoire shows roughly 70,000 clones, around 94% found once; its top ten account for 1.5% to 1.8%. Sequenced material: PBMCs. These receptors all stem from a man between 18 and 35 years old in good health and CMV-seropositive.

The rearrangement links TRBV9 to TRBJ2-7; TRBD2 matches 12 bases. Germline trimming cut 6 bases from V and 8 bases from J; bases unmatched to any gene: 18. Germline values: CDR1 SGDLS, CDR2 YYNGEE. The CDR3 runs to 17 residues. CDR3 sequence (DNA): TGTGCCAGCAACCTAGATAAACCGGGGCTAGCGGGAGGGCAGCAGTACTTC. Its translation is CASNLDKPGLAGGQQYF.

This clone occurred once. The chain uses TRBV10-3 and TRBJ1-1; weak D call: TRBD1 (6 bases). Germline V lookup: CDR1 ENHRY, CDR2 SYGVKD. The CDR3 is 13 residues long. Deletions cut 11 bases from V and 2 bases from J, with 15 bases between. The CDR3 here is CASRTATNTEAFF. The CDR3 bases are TGTGCCTCAAGGACAGCTACCAACACTGAAGCTTTCTTT.

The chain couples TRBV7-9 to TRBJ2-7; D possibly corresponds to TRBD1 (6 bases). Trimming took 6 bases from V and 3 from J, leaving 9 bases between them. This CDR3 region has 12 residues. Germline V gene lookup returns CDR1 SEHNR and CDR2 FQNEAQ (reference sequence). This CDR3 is CASRKTGYEQYF. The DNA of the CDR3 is TGTGCCAGCAGAAAGACAGGCTACGAGCAGTACTTC.

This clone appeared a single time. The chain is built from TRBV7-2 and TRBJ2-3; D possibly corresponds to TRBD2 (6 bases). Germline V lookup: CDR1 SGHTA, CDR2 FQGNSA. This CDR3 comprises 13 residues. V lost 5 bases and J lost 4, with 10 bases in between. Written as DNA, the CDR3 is TGTGCCAGCAGCCGGGAGATCGCAGATACGCAGTATTTT. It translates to CASSREIADTQYF.

This CDR3 is CASSQNRGLAGELFF. CDR3 nucleotide sequence: TGTGCCAGCTCCCAGAACAGGGGGCTGGCCGGGGAGCTGTTTTTT. V and J are TRBV18 and TRBJ2-2; TRBD1 agrees at 9 bases. Germline V gene data show CDR1 as KGHSH and CDR2 as LQKENI. CDR3 size: 15 residues. V shed 6 bases and J 6 bases; nucleotides not matched to a gene: 8.

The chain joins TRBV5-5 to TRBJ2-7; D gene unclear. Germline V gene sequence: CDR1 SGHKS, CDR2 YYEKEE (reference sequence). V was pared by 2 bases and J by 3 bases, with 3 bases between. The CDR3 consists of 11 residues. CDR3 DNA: TGTGCCAGCAGCTTCGGCTACGAGCAGTACTTC. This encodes CASSFGYEQYF.

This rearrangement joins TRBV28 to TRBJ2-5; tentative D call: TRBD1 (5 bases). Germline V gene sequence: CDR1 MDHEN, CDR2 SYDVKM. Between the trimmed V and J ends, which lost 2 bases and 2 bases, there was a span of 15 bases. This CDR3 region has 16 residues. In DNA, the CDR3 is TGTGCCAGCAGTTTAAACAGGAGAACATTTCAAGAGACCCAGTACTTC. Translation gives CASSLNRRTFQETQYF.

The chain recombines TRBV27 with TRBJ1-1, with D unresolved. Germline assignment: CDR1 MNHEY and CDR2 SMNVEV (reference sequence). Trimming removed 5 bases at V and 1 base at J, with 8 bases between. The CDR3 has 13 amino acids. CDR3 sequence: CASSLNRNTEAFF. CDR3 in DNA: TGTGCCAGCAGTCTCAACAGGAACACTGAAGCTTTCTTT.

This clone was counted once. The chain's CDR3 is CAWSRGRAATREYNEQFF. CDR3 coding DNA: TGTGCCTGGAGTAGGGGGAGGGCGGCCACGCGGGAATACAATGAGCAGTTCTTC. This chain uses TRBV30 with TRBJ2-1, with D tentatively TRBD2 (7 bases). The CDR3 extends over 18 amino acids. The germline gives CDR1 GTSNPN, CDR2 SVGIG (reference sequence). V was cut by 2 bases and J by 4 bases, with 24 bases left in between.

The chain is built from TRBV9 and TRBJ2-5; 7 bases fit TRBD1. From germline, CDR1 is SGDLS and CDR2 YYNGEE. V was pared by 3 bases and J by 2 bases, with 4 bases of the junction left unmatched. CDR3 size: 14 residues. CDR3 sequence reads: CASSAGTAQETQYF. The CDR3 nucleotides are TGTGCCAGCAGCGCCGGGACAGCACAAGAGACCCAGTACTTC.

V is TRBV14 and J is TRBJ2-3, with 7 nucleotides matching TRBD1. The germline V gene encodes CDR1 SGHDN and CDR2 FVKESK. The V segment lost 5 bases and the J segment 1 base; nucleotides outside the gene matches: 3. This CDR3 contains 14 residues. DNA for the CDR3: TGTGCCAGCAGCATAGGGGGCGGCACAGATACGCAGTATTTT. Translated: CASSIGGGTDTQYF.

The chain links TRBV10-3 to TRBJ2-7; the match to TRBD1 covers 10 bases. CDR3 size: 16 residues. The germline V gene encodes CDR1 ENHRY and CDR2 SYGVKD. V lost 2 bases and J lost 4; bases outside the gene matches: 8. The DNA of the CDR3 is TGTGCCATCAGTGAGCCCCGACAGGGGGCTATATACGAGCAGTACTTC. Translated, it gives CAISEPRQGAIYEQYF.

CDR3 protein: CAWSAGTSGNTIYF. CDR3 DNA: TGTGCCTGGAGTGCAGGGACATCTGGAAACACCATATATTTT. The chain recombines TRBV30 with TRBJ1-3; D might be TRBD1 (6 bases). This CDR3 has 14 residues. Germline-derived CDR1 and CDR2 are GTSNPN and SVGIG (reference sequence). Trimming left V 1 base short and J 1 base short, with 8 bases between.

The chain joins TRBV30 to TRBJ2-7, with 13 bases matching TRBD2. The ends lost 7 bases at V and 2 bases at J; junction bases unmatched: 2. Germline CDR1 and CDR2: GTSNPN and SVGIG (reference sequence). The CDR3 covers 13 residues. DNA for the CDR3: TGTGCCTTCACTAGCGGGAGGGCCTACGAGCAGTACTTC. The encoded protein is CAFTSGRAYEQYF.

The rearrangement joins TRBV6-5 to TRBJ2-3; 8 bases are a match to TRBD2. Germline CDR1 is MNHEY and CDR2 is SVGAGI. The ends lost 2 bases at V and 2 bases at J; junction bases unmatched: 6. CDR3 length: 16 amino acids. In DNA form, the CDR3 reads TGTGCCAGCAGTTACCCCGGAGCGGGAGCCACAGATACGCAGTATTTT. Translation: CASSYPGAGATDTQYF.

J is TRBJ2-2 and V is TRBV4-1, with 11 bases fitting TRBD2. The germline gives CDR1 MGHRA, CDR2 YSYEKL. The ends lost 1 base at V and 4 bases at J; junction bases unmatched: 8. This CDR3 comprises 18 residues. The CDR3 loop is CASSQGPLAGDFTGELFF. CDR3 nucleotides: TGCGCCAGCAGCCAAGGTCCACTAGCGGGAGATTTCACCGGGGAGCTGTTTTTT.